The 12 T cell receptor beta chains listed next were all sequenced from one sample in a study of regulatory T cells in long-lasting Graves disease (dated by TCRdb to the early 2020s). Library preparation used multiplex PCR. TCRdb records Illumina HiSeq 4000 as the sequencer. To build TCR beta libraries, CDR3 regions were amplified by Arm-PCR using iRepertoire HTBI primers. Using fastp at Q25 and MiXCR, TCRdb reprocessed the public reads and kept productive beta chains. CDR3 protein sequences are deduplicated, and each keeps its most common genes and DNA. The sample table contains roughly 610,000 distinct CDR3 sequences; only one count was recorded for about 15% of them. Approximately 12% of the sample rests with the top ten. This specimen's time point label, per the study, means: newly diagnosed GD, antithyroid drugs for less than 3 months. RNA was extracted from PBMCs in TRIzol for both TCR sequencing and RNA sequencing.

The same sample was also studied in work on T cells in Graves' hyperthyroidism and ophthalmopathy.

The material sequenced was peripheral blood mononuclear cells (PBMCs), taken at new diagnosis, from a patient treated with antithyroid drugs. These receptors all come from a man between 18 and 29 years old with Graves disease. Donor details come from another sample of the same person, matched by shared clones.

This clonotype occurred many times. The gene calls are TRBV27 and TRBJ2-2, with unresolved D. This CDR3 is built from 13 residues. The germline gives CDR1 MNHEY, CDR2 SMNVEV (reference sequence). The ends were cut back, 4 bases at V and 2 bases at J, with 5 bases in the middle. This CDR3 is CASSYGNTGELFF. For the CDR3, the DNA is TGTGCCAGCAGTTACGGTAACACCGGGGAGCTGTTTTTT.

A few counts support this clonotype. The chain links TRBV28 to TRBJ2-7, with 10 positions matching TRBD1. The CDR3 sequence is 14 residues long. Germline CDR1 reads MDHEN; CDR2 reads SYDVKM. The J segment lost 0 bases and the V segment lost 5 bases, leaving 1 base of the junction unmatched. CDR3: CASSRQGASYEQYF. The DNA of the CDR3 is TGTGCCAGCAGTAGACAGGGGGCCTCCTACGAGCAGTACTTC.

This clonotype has a single count. An end of the junction differs from the germline gene, which may be a read error. The V call is TRBV12-3 or TRBV12-4, the J call TRBJ1-4, with D hard to call. The CDR3 runs 15 residues. In DNA form, the CDR3 reads TGTGTCAGCAGTTTCTTCCCCGGCCCCTCAGAAAAACTGTTTTTT. This gives the protein CVSSFFPGPSEKLFF.

This clonotype was recorded at least ten times. The chain has TRBV3-1 and TRBJ2-7; D ambiguous. From germline, CDR1 is LGHDT and CDR2 YNNKEL (reference sequence). The CDR3 sequence is 14 residues long. V dropped 1 base and J dropped 1 base, with 8 bases sitting between them. CDR3: CASSQGRSSYEQYF. CDR3 bases: TGTGCCAGCAGCCAAGGCAGAAGTTCCTACGAGCAGTACTTC.

In this sample, this clonotype turned up a few times. V gene TRBV27 combines with J gene TRBJ2-1, with D possibly TRBD2 on 6 matching bases. The germline V gene has CDR1 MNHEY and CDR2 SMNVEV (reference sequence). Trimming stripped 3 bases from V and 1 base from J, with 10 bases between. The CDR3 length is 15 residues. The CDR3 DNA follows: TGTGCCAGCAGTTTGGGCGGGATTTCCTACAATGAGCAGTTCTTC. Its translation is CASSLGGISYNEQFF.

This clonotype has more than one count but fewer than ten. This chain connects TRBV4-1 to TRBJ1-5; 8 nucleotides agree with TRBD1. With V trimmed by 0 bases and J by 4 bases, 8 bases remained unmatched. The CDR3 is made up of 17 amino acids. Germline values: CDR1 MGHRA, CDR2 YSYEKL. The CDR3 region is CASSQDQGQGLNQPQHF. CDR3 DNA sequence: TGCGCCAGCAGCCAAGATCAAGGACAGGGCCTTAATCAGCCCCAGCATTTT.

This clonotype was recorded many times. The chain employs TRBV29-1 and TRBJ2-1; TRBD1 aligns across 11 bases. V gave up 8 bases and J gave up 7 bases; unmatched junction bases: 10. CDR3 length: 14 residues. In germline, CDR1 is SQVTM, CDR2 ANQGSEA. The CDR3 nucleotides read TGCAGCATCTCCCGGGACAGGGGGAAGAATGAGCAGTTCTTC. This gives the protein CSISRDRGKNEQFF.

The table lists this clonotype with a few counts. The gene calls are TRBV4-1 and TRBJ1-2; D perhaps matches TRBD1 (5 bases). Germline-derived CDR1 and CDR2 are MGHRA and YSYEKL. This CDR3 spans 15 amino acids. The V and J ends lost 2 bases and 0 bases respectively, with 10 bases between them. CDR3 coding DNA: TGCGCCAGCAGCCAACCGGACAAGACTAACTATGGCTACACCTTC. Translation gives CASSQPDKTNYGYTF.

This clonotype was seen ten or more times. The V gene is TRBV12-3 or TRBV12-4, the J gene TRBJ1-4; D is possibly TRBD1 (6 bases). This CDR3 has 16 amino acids. Trimming removed 6 bases at V and 6 bases at J, with 20 bases between. The CDR3: CASSPTTGKRDEKLFF. CDR3 nucleotide sequence: TGTGCCAGCAGCCCGACCACAGGGAAGCGCGATGAAAAACTGTTTTTT.

Turning to this clonotype: It may be a read error: a sequence one base away is much more abundant. This chain joins TRBV7-9 and TRBJ2-1; 9 bases map to TRBD2. V shed 4 bases, J shed 4 bases, and the junction held 11 bases outside the gene matches. The germline gives CDR1 SEHNR, CDR2 FQNEAQ (reference sequence). CDR3 length equals 17 residues. The CDR3 nucleotides read TGTGCCAGCAGCTCCCGGGGTAGCGGGGGCTTATACAATGAGCAGTTCTTC. Its protein product is CASSSRGSGGLYNEQFF.

This clonotype turned up a few times. This chain joins TRBV20-1 and TRBJ1-2, with TRBD1 identical over 7 bases. There are 13 residues in the CDR3. V shed 5 bases, J shed 7 bases, and the junction held 10 bases outside the gene matches. The germline CDR1 and CDR2 sequences are DFQATT and SNEGSKA (reference sequence). The CDR3 loop reads CSAHDFRGGGYTF. The CDR3 DNA follows: TGCAGTGCTCACGACTTCAGGGGGGGTGGCTACACCTTC.

The V and J genes are TRBV20-1 and TRBJ2-6; TRBD1 agrees at 7 bases. The CDR3 covers 20 residues. After removal of 3 bases from V and 0 bases from J, the junction contained 17 bases not matched to a gene. Per germline, CDR1 DFQATT and CDR2 SNEGSKA (reference sequence). CDR3 amino acids: CSASKAGEGQRDSGANVLTF. CDR3 DNA: TGCAGTGCTAGTAAAGCAGGCGAGGGACAGCGAGACTCTGGGGCCAACGTCCTGACTTTC.